This T cell receptor (beta chain) comes out of a study of Graves' ophthalmopathy and Graves' hyperthyroidism (dated by TCRdb to 2017 to 2018). In terms of the full investigation: Stable hyperthyroidism was defined as no progression to ophthalmopathy within 18 months of follow-up. The study used signatures of the TCR beta repertoire to tell Graves' ophthalmopathy apart from Graves' hyperthyroidism and to predict which patients would progress to ophthalmopathy. In total, over 130 blood samples were TCR-sequenced: fewer than 50 ophthalmopathy, some 75 hyperthyroidism and approximately 17 hyperthyroidism-to-ophthalmopathy patients. To explore V-J signatures distinguishing ophthalmopathy from hyperthyroidism, a discovery set of approximately 100 patients (roughly 42 ophthalmopathy, about 57 stable hyperthyroidism) was enrolled. The independent validation cohort included under 20 hyperthyroidism patients plus 17 patients who later progressed from hyperthyroidism to ophthalmopathy. T-cell repertoires of thyroid tissue and blood were compared in 5 or 6 hyperthyroidism patients. Following sample collection, hyperthyroidism patients were given methimazole at a starting dose of 30 mg daily, and ophthalmopathy patients were given high-dose intravenous methylprednisolone.

For repertoire sequencing, the TCR beta CDR3 regions were amplified from RNA transcripts. A first-round RT-PCR used HTBI primers with the Qiagen OneStep RT-PCR kit, followed by a second-round multiplex PCR, size selection and purification. Sequencing of the libraries was carried out on an Illumina HiSeq2000 in paired-end mode with 100 bp reads. Per the authors' processing: SOAPnuke was used to process the reads, removing any read that contained adapters or uncalled bases, had a mean Phred below 15, or lacked an exact match to the constant primer or identifier. COPE v1.2.5 was used to merge the high-quality paired reads. Each unique nucleotide sequence was treated as a clonotype, and MiTCR v1.1 was used to align the clonotypes to the IMGT TRB V, D and J references. Only V-J combinations with frequency above 0.0001 were analysed, covering over 99% of repertoires. For each V-J combination, a TCR clonal expansion and chaos score was defined as the ratio of F50 clonal expansion to chaos observed in the TCRdist matrix. Welch's t-statistics and random forest were used to reduce the features to roughly 14 V-J combinations, which were then used as input to a naive Bayes classifier. Thyroid-blood repertoire similarity was quantified with the Morisita-Horn index. The raw public data were reprocessed by TCRdb itself: fastp quality trimming at Q25, MiXCR clonotype calling, in-frame beta chains only. CDR3 protein sequences are deduplicated, and each keeps its most common genes and DNA. The V and J calls shown here were made by TCRdb, not taken from the authors' results. The sample profile shows over a million distinct CDR3 sequences; 35% to 45% of them were found once. The ten largest clones add up to 11% of the sample.

What the study reported, not specific to this receptor: Ophthalmopathy was separated from stable hyperthyroidism by the 13-signature model with more than 85% sensitivity and less than 82% specificity in cross-validation and with 80%/75% in the test set. No statistical method was used to set the sample size in advance, and the investigators knew which group each participant was assigned to. Most expanded thyroid clonotypes with a frequency above 0.001 also appeared in blood, which suggests that blood repertoires may reflect the immune response in the thyroid. In validation, the model predicted ophthalmopathy progression with about 71% sensitivity and about 77% specificity; around twelve predicted patients were CT-confirmed with GO in a median of about 7.1 months.

Including cysteine and phenylalanine, the CDR3 has 16 amino acids. Kept here is only the CDR3 DNA, which spans 48 bases and is read in frame from base 1. From a lookup of the germline V gene, CDR1 and CDR2 are MDHEN and SYDVKM. V lost 4 bases and J lost 2 bases; the stretch between them is 17 bases long. As for this clonotype: Its antigen remains unidentified. No quality values exist for individual bases; no much larger clone is one base distant.

The hyperthyroidism patients were 18 to 65 years old and newly diagnosed, with a disease duration of less than 2 months. Patients with other autoimmune diseases, uncontrolled infections, pregnancy or lactation were excluded from the study. Clinical symptoms, serum thyroxine, TRAb, thyroid ultrasound and orbital computed tomography formed the basis of the diagnosis. Total RNA was extracted with Trizol reagent and quality-checked on an Agilent 2100 Bioanalyzer. The sequenced material came from peripheral blood or thyroid tissue (not recorded which). The chain was built from TRBV28 and TRBJ1-2; no D segment can be confidently identified. This clonotype was sampled from an adult man with Graves' hyperthyroidism. The CDR3 corresponds to CASSSRRVSDNYGYTF. The base sequence is TGTGCCAGCAGTTCCCGGAGAGTCTCCGACAACTATGGCTACACCTTC.